One and the same sample provided the 24 T cell receptor beta chains below, sequenced in a study of blood T cell repertoires in COVID-19. Using immunoSEQ multiplex PCR, the repertoire was profiled, and TCRdb retains in-frame clones only, with some absent. The sample carries 200,000 to 250,000 clones, 85% recorded once. The sample consisted of peripheral blood. The origin of the receptors is a man aged 40-49 years with acute or convalescent COVID-19.

The chain uses TRBV27 and TRBJ1-2; the match to TRBD1 covers 7 bases. The ends lost 7 bases at V and 4 bases at J; junction bases unmatched: 15. The CDR3 totals 16 residues. Per the germline V gene, CDR1 is MNHEY and CDR2 is SMNVEV (reference sequence). CDR3 in amino acids: CASTPAGTDIFYGYTF. The DNA for the CDR3 is TGTGCCAGCACCCCGGCGGGGACAGATATTTTCTATGGCTACACCTTC.

Here the CDR3 reads CASSQDLMTVGAFF. The CDR3 bases are TGTGCCAGCAGCCAAGATCTTATGACTGTAGGAGCTTTCTTT. The V and J genes are TRBV3-1 (or the pseudogene TRBV3-2) and TRBJ1-1; D call uncertain. The CDR3 covers 14 residues. Germline V gives CDR1 LGHDT, CDR2 YNNKEL (reference sequence). Trimming stripped 0 bases from V and 10 bases from J, with 15 bases between.

V gene TRBV18 combines with J gene TRBJ1-2, with 11 bases identical to TRBD1. Germline values: CDR1 KGHSH, CDR2 LQKENI. V lost 2 bases, J lost 6 bases, and 2 bases stayed unmatched. The CDR3 totals 14 residues. CDR3 DNA sequence: TGTGCCAGCTCACCAAGGACAGGGGGCGATGGCTACACCTTC. Protein sequence: CASSPRTGGDGYTF.

The V gene is TRBV10-3, the J gene TRBJ1-1; D is perhaps TRBD1 (6 bases). V lost 10 bases to trimming and J lost 1 base, with 10 bases between them. Germline CDR1 reads ENHRY; CDR2 reads SYGVKD. The CDR3 extends over 12 amino acids. The CDR3 DNA follows: TGTGCCACTCAGACAGGGAACACTGAAGCTTTCTTT. As protein: CATQTGNTEAFF.

V gene TRBV25-1 combines with J gene TRBJ1-1, with TRBD1 as a possible D gene (5 bases). V shed 1 base and J shed 4 bases, with 13 bases lying between them. Germline assignment: CDR1 MGHDK and CDR2 SYGVNS. This CDR3 has 15 amino acids. CDR3 nucleotides: TGTGCCAGCAGTGAATCTGGAGGGGACTTCACTGAAGCTTTCTTT. Protein: CASSESGGDFTEAFF.

The chain recombines TRBV5-6 with TRBJ1-2; 7 bases agree with TRBD1. The CDR3 covers 14 residues. Trimming took 4 bases from V and 5 from J; bases not matched to a gene: 8. Looked up from germline, CDR1 is SGHDT and CDR2 is YYEEEE. The CDR3 spells CASSMEQGRYGYTF. CDR3 nucleotides: TGTGCCAGCAGCATGGAACAGGGGCGGTATGGCTACACCTTC.

The genes are TRBV20-1 and TRBJ2-1, with D possibly TRBD2 on 5 matching bases. The germline CDR1 and CDR2 sequences are DFQATT and SNEGSKA (reference sequence). V lost 3 bases and J 7 bases, leaving 16 bases between the germline ends. This CDR3 region has 14 residues. The DNA of the CDR3 is TGCAGTGCTAGTCGGGTAGCGTTTAATAATGAGCAGTTCTTC. As protein: CSASRVAFNNEQFF.

The chain is built from TRBV11-2 and TRBJ1-2; no reliable D call. The V gene lost 5 bases and the J gene lost 8 bases, with 21 bases spanning the gap. In germline, CDR1 is SGHAT, CDR2 FQNNGV. This CDR3 is 15 amino acids long. CDR3: CASSQNTDYRRGYTF. CDR3 DNA: TGTGCCAGCAGCCAGAATACGGATTATCGGCGGGGCTACACCTTC. The complete variable domain, with remaining parts taken from reference TRBV11-2 and TRBJ1-2, reads EAGVAQSPRYKIIEKRQSVAFWCNPISGHATLYWYQQILGQGPKLLIQFQNNGVVDDSQLPKDRFSAERLKGVDSTLKIQPAKLEDSAVYLCASSQNTDYRRGYTFGSGTRLTVV.

The chain carries TRBV19 and TRBJ1-5, with unresolved D. CDR3 length: 17 amino acids. Germline loops: CDR1 LNHDA, CDR2 SQIVND (reference sequence). V was shortened by 3 bases and J by 3 bases, with 18 bases between the two germline ends. CDR3 protein: CASSILDTLGANQPQHF. The CDR3 region has the DNA TGTGCCAGTAGTATCCTCGACACTCTTGGTGCCAATCAGCCCCAGCATTTT.

The rearrangement uses TRBV5-1 and TRBJ1-2, with 8 bases that match TRBD1. This CDR3 spans 14 amino acids. Trimming removed 0 bases from V and 8 bases from J; junction bases left unmatched: 6. The V gene's germline CDR1 is SGHRS and CDR2 YFSETQ. The CDR3 spells CASSLGSGTGGYTF. CDR3 sequence (DNA): TGCGCCAGCAGCTTGGGTTCAGGGACAGGAGGCTACACCTTC.

This chain joins TRBV9 and TRBJ2-7; TRBD1 agrees at 8 bases. Germline V gene data show CDR1 as SGDLS and CDR2 as YYNGEE. The CDR3 contains 14 residues. Trimming removed 4 bases from V and 5 bases from J; junction bases left unmatched: 8. As DNA, the CDR3 is TGTGCCAGCAGCCCTTGGACAGGGAGCAACGAGCAGTACTTC. This translates into CASSPWTGSNEQYF.

V gene TRBV5-4 combines with J gene TRBJ1-6; 7 bases align to TRBD1. The CDR3 sequence is 14 residues long. V gave up 4 bases and J gave up 10 bases; unmatched junction bases: 8. Per germline, CDR1 SGHNT and CDR2 YYREEE (reference sequence). The CDR3 DNA sequence: TGTGCCAGCAGCCGGACAGGTGTCCAATCACCCCTCCACTTT. Its protein product is CASSRTGVQSPLHF.

This chain joins TRBV5-1 and TRBJ2-2; 7 nucleotides align to TRBD1. With 5 bases clipped from V and 4 bases from J, the junction kept 11 bases outside the gene matches. This CDR3 contains 16 residues. Germline-derived CDR1 and CDR2 are SGHRS and YFSETQ. CDR3 protein: CASRMDGRGTTGELFF. CDR3 DNA: TGCGCCAGCAGGATGGACGGCAGGGGGACCACCGGGGAGCTGTTTTTT.

This chain uses TRBV9 with TRBJ1-1; 7 bases match TRBD1. The CDR3 sequence is 15 residues long. The J segment lost 3 bases and the V segment lost 5 bases, leaving 10 bases of the junction unmatched. Germline lookup yields CDR1 SGDLS and CDR2 YYNGEE. CDR3 nucleotides: TGTGCCAGCAGAAAGACCGGGACAGAGGACACTGAAGCTTTCTTT. Translation gives CASRKTGTEDTEAFF.

CDR3: CASSLPGQEYGYTF. The DNA for the CDR3 is TGCGCCAGCAGCTTGCCGGGACAGGAGTATGGCTACACCTTC. The J gene is TRBJ1-2, the V gene TRBV5-1; 8 nucleotides line up with TRBD1. Germline lookup yields CDR1 SGHRS and CDR2 YFSETQ. Unmatched junction bases numbered 4, after V lost 1 base and J lost 5 bases. There are 14 residues in the CDR3. The full variable domain, its missing parts supplied by reference TRBV5-1 and TRBJ1-2, is KAGVTQTPRYLIKTRGQQVTLSCSPISGHRSVSWYQQTPGQGLQFLFEYFSETQRNKGNFPGRFSGRQFSNSRSEMNVSTLELGDSALYLCASSLPGQEYGYTFGSGTRLTVV.

The chain combines TRBV5-6 with TRBJ1-2; D might be TRBD1 (6 bases). Germline V lookup: CDR1 SGHDT, CDR2 YYEEEE. The CDR3 consists of 13 residues. Trimming left V 3 bases short and J 5 bases short, with 11 bases between. The CDR3 sequence: CASSSSQGYGYTF. The CDR3 nucleotides are TGTGCCAGCAGCTCTTCCCAGGGGTATGGCTACACCTTC.

This clone showed up just once. V gene TRBV27 combines with J gene TRBJ2-1; D is unclear. V dropped 5 bases and J dropped 5 bases, with 16 bases sitting between them. This CDR3 comprises 15 residues. Germline V gene sequence: CDR1 MNHEY, CDR2 SMNVEV (reference sequence). CDR3 amino acids: CASSPTYTAHNEQFF. As DNA, the CDR3 is TGTGCCAGCAGTCCCACCTACACAGCTCACAATGAGCAGTTCTTC.

The V and J genes are TRBV5-1 and TRBJ2-6; possible D gene TRBD2, 5 bases. CDR3 length: 16 residues. Germline CDR1 is SGHRS and CDR2 is YFSETQ. V was shortened by 0 bases and J by 0 bases, with 7 bases between the two germline ends. The CDR3 coding sequence is TGCGCCAGCAGCTTGGCCACTAGCTCTGGGGCCAACGTCCTGACTTTC. This translates into CASSLATSSGANVLTF.

This clone was detected only a few times. CDR3 DNA: TGTGCCAGCAGTGAGGAGGCGGGGGGTTCTTACAATGAGCAGTTCTTC. Translation: CASSEEAGGSYNEQFF. The genes are TRBV2 and TRBJ2-1; 8 bases are shared with TRBD2. V dropped 3 bases and J dropped 4; count of bases not matched to a gene: 8. This CDR3 has 16 residues. Germline lookup yields CDR1 SNHLY and CDR2 FYNNEI.

V and J are TRBV5-8 and TRBJ2-1; TRBD2 matches at 8 bases. Unmatched junction bases numbered 7, after V lost 0 bases and J lost 5 bases. The CDR3 extends over 16 amino acids. Germline CDR1 and CDR2: SGHTS and YDEGEE. CDR3 in DNA: TGTGCCAGCAGCTTGGAGGTTCGGGGGGGCGACAATGAGCAGTTCTTC. Its translation: CASSLEVRGGDNEQFF.

V usage is TRBV13 and J usage is TRBJ1-1; D is uncertain. CDR1 is PRHDT and CDR2 is FYEKMQ in the germline V gene (reference sequence). The CDR3 has 13 amino acids. V dropped 1 base and J dropped 5 bases, with 8 bases sitting between them. In DNA form, the CDR3 reads TGTGCCAGCAGCTTAGCCAGGCGAACTGAAGCTTTCTTT. The encoded protein is CASSLARRTEAFF.

V gene TRBV3-1 (or the pseudogene TRBV3-2) combines with J gene TRBJ1-2, with 7 bases that match TRBD1. Germline CDR1 is LGHDT and CDR2 is YNNKEL (reference sequence). The J segment lost 4 bases and the V segment lost 0 bases, leaving 2 bases of the junction unmatched. The CDR3 covers 14 residues. Here the CDR3 reads CASSQETGSYGYTF. The DNA of the CDR3 is TGTGCCAGCAGCCAAGAGACAGGGTCCTATGGCTACACCTTC.

This chain uses TRBV7-9 with TRBJ1-6; tentatively, D is TRBD1 (6 bases). Germline assignment: CDR1 SEHNR and CDR2 FQNEAQ (reference sequence). V lost 7 bases and J lost 7, with 14 bases in between. The CDR3 is 14 amino acids. DNA of the CDR3: TGTGCCAGCACCATCTACAGGGAGAATTCACCCCTCCACTTT. Its protein product is CASTIYRENSPLHF.

The chain couples TRBV29-1 to TRBJ1-2; D not certain. Per the germline V gene, CDR1 is SQVTM and CDR2 is ANQGSEA. Deletions cut 7 bases from V and 8 bases from J, with 14 bases between. This CDR3 is 11 amino acids long. The CDR3 coding sequence is TGCAGCGCAGGTGAGGTACGAGGCTACACCTTC. Residues: CSAGEVRGYTF.